What follows describes a single T cell receptor (beta chain). The target of this receptor is not known. Qualities for individual bases were not recorded, and no much larger clone is one base off. This sample was taken from a study of T cells in pancreatic ductal adenocarcinoma (dated by TCRdb to between 2016 and 2019). In terms of the full investigation: The work assessed suppressive cells as well as CD8+ T cells infiltrating resected pancreatic ductal adenocarcinoma, measuring their numbers, locations, and properties, in order to shed light on the adaptive T-cell response that occurs naturally. On the study overall, not on this receptor specifically: Comparisons of clonality between tumor and blood may be biased toward lower diversity because tumors are enriched in CD45RO+ effector T cells rather than naive T cells. T-cell clonality did not differ significantly between tumor and blood, with mean clonality approximately 0.11 in tumors and around 0.071 in blood. Because inoperable disease is present at presentation in most pancreatic cancer patients, the resected cohort was biased toward the minority with early-stage disease. Blood samples had more total productive templates and 6.5 to 9-fold more unique clonotypes than tumor samples.

Relative to germline, V is 8 bases shorter and J is 2 bases shorter, with 16 bases between their ends. CDR1 and CDR2, per the germline V gene, are SNHLY and FYNNEI. From its cysteine to its phenylalanine, the CDR3 spans 15 amino acids. Just the 45-base CDR3 DNA is kept, in frame starting at base 1. The immunoSEQ hsTCRB kit was used to amplify TCR beta CDR3 regions from genomic DNA. High-throughput TRB CDR3 sequencing was performed on an Illumina HiSeq system. The authors processed their data as follows. The immunoSEQ software was used to analyze the sequencing reads, and any nonproductive sequences containing premature stops or frame-shifts were left out. Clonality of the repertoire was calculated as one minus the Shannon entropy normalized by log2 of the number of unique productive sequences. As stored in TCRdb, this immuneACCESS dataset retains in-frame rearrangements with V and J assigned. A fraction of the clones does not appear; measured against another copy, unresolved V genes explain less than half of the discrepancy, and the remainder lacks a known reason. The V and J calls and the clone size are those of that table, but D and trimming were determined from the DNA. The sample yields 11,000 or so clones; more than 80% were counted once. The top ten hold roughly 18% of the sample.

Pancreatic ductal adenocarcinoma patients who had undergone surgery without neoadjuvant therapy were selected. Peripheral blood was collected in heparin tubes, and PBMCs were then isolated from the blood with a histopaque density gradient and cryopreserved in around 10% DMSO. The DNeasy Blood and Tissue Kit, with Proteinase K and RNase treatment, was used to extract genomic DNA from roughly seven PBMC specimens and roughly 10 flash-frozen tumor specimens. What was sequenced was PBMCs. The chain is assembled from TRBV2 and TRBJ1-5; no D gene call is confident. This clonotype was obtained from a human donor with pancreatic ductal adenocarcinoma. Here is the DNA: TGTGCCAGCTCCTCCTCGGGAAGAGGCAATCAGCCCCAGCATTTT. It encodes CASSSSGRGNQPQHF.